The T cell receptor beta chain under discussion was sequenced for a study of T-cell reconstitution after alpha-beta-depleted transplantation in children. The authors prepared the TCRbeta library with unique molecular identifiers. TCRdb reanalysed the PCR reads using MiXCR and keeps one entry per CDR3 protein. Found here are 210,000 or so distinct CDR3 sequences, about 9.2% of them singletons; the top ten hold roughly 6.2%. This CDR3 is built from 13 residues. CDR1 is SGDLS, CDR2 YYNGEE, per germline. V was clipped by 2 bases and J by 0 bases, with 5 bases between them. This clonotype was found many times.

The receptor's source is a human donor who donated a stem cell graft to a child with acute lymphoblastic leukemia. The chain employs TRBV9 and TRBJ1-1; unclear D gene. The sample consisted of PBMCs from the stem cell graft donor, taken from the stem cell graft. The chain's CDR3 is CASSVDMNTEAFF. For the CDR3, the DNA is TGTGCCAGCAGCGTCGACATGAACACTGAAGCTTTCTTT.